This TCR beta chain was identified during a study of T cell responses to AZD1222 COVID-19 vaccine. Trimming left V 8 bases short and J 0 bases short, with 5 bases between. This CDR3 has 11 amino acids. CDR1 ENHRY and CDR2 SYGVKD come from the germline V gene. Concerning this clone itself: Its cognate antigen is unknown.

This table comes from immunoSEQ multiplex PCR, and its TCRdb copy is limited to in-frame clones, with some not included. The table has 140,000 to 150,000 clones, more than 85% seen once. Findings and caveats of the study: Across spike, vaccine-associated CD4 TCRs were found, dominant at 160-218 and 743-854. Baseline testing showed seropositivity in only six AZD1222 recipients.

This specimen consisted of peripheral blood, obtained on day 0 of AZD1222 vaccination. The V and J genes are TRBV10-3 and TRBJ2-7; D gene unclear. The TCR was taken from an adult in good health. CDR3 nucleotide sequence: TGTGCCATCCTAGTCTCCTACGAGCAGTACTTC. Translating gives CAILVSYEQYF.